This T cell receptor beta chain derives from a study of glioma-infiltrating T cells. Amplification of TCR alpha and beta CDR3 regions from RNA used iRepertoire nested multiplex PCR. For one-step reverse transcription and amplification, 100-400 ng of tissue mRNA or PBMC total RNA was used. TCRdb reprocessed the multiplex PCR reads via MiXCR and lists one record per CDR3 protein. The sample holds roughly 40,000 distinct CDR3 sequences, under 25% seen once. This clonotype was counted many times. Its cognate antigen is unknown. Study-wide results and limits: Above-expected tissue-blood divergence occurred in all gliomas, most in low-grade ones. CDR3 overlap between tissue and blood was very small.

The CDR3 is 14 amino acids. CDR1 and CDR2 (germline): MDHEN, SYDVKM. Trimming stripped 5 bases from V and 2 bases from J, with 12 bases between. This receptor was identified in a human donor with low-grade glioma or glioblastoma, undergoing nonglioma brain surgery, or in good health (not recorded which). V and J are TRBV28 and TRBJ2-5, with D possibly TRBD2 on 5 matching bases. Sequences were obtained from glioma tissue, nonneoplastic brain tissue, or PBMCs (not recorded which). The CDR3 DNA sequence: TGTGCCAGCAGTCCCCCTTGGGAGCAAGAGACCCAGTACTTC. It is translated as CASSPPWEQETQYF.